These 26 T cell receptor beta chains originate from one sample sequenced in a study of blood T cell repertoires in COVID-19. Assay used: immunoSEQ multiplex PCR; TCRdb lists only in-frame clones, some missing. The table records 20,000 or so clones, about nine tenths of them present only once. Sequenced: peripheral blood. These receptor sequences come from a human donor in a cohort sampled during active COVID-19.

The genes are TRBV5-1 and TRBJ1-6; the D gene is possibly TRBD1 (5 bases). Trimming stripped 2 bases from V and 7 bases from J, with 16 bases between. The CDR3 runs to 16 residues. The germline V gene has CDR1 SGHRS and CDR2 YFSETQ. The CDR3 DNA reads TGCGCCAGCAGCTTCGCGTCGGGGGAACGGAATTCACCCCTCCACTTT. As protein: CASSFASGERNSPLHF.

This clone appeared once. In DNA, the CDR3 is TGTGCCAGTAGTATGACTAGCGGGGGTACTTTGGACGAGCAGTACTTC. It yields the protein CASSMTSGGTLDEQYF. V usage is TRBV19 and J usage is TRBJ2-7; 12 bases agree with TRBD2. V was clipped by 3 bases and J by 5 bases; unmatched bases: 8. The CDR3 extends over 16 amino acids. In germline, CDR1 is LNHDA, CDR2 SQIVND (reference sequence).

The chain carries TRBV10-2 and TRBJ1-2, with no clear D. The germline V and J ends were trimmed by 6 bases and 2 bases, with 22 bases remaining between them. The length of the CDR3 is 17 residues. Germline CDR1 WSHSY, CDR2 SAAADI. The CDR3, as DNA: TGCGCCAGCAGGCCGCCTGTTTGGGGAGAAGAGAACTATGGCTACACCTTC. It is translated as CASRPPVWGEENYGYTF.

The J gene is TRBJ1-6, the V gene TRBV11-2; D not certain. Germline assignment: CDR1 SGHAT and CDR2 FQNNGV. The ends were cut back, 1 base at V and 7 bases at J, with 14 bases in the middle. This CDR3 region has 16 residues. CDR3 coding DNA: TGTGCCAGCAGCTTAGTCAGGCGTCAGGAAAATTCACCCCTCCACTTT. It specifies CASSLVRRQENSPLHF.

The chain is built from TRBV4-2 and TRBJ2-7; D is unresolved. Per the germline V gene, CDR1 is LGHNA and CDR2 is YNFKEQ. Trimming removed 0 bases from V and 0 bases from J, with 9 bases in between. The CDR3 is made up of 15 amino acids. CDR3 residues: CASSQEGGNSYEQYF. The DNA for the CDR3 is TGTGCCAGCAGCCAAGAAGGCGGTAACTCCTACGAGCAGTACTTC.

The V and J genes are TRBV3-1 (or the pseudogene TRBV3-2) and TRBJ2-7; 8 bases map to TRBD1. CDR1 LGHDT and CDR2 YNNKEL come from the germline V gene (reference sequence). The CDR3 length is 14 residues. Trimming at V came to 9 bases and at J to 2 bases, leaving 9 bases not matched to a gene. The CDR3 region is CASSLQGVPYEQYF. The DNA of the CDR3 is TGTGCCAGTAGTTTACAGGGGGTCCCCTACGAGCAGTACTTC.

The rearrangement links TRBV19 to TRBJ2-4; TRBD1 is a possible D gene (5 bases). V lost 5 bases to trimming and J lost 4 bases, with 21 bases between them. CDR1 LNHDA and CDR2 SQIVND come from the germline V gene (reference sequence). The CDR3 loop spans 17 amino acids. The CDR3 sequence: CASSLLKGFGQKNIQYF. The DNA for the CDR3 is TGTGCCAGTAGTCTCCTGAAGGGGTTCGGTCAAAAAAACATTCAGTACTTC. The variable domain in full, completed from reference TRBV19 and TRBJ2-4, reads DGGITQSPKYLFRKEGQNVTLSCEQNLNHDAMYWYRQDPGQGLRLIYYSQIVNDFQKGDIAEGYSVSREKKESFPLTVTSAQKNPTAFYLCASSLLKGFGQKNIQYFGAGTRLSVL.

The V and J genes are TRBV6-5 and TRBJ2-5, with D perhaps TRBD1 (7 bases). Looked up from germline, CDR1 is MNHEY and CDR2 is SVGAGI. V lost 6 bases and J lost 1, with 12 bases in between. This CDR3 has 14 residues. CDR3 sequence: CASRRDSFQETQYF. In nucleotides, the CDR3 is TGTGCCAGCAGGCGGGACAGTTTCCAAGAGACCCAGTACTTC.

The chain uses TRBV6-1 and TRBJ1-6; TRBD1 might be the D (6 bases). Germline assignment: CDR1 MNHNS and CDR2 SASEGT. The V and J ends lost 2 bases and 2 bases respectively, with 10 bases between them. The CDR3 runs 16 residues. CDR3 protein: CASSEPGGPYNSPLHF. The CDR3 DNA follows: TGTGCCAGCAGTGAACCCGGGGGGCCCTATAATTCACCCCTCCACTTT.

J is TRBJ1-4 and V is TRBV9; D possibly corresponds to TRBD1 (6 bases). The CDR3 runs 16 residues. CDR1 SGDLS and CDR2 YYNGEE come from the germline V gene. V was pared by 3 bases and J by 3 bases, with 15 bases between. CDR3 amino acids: CASSAGGGVANEKLFF. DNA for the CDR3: TGTGCCAGCAGCGCGGGAGGGGGAGTAGCTAATGAAAAACTGTTTTTT.

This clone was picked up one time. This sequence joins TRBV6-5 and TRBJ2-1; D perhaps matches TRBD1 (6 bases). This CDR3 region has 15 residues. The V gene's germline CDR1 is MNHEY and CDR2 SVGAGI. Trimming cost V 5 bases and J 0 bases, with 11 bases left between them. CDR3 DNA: TGTGCCAGCAGTCATACAGGGAGCTCCTACAATGAGCAGTTCTTC. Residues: CASSHTGSSYNEQFF.

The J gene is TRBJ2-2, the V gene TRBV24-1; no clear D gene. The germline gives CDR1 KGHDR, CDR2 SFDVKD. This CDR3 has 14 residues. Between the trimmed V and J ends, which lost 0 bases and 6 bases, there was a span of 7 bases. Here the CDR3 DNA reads TGTGCCACCAGTGATTTGAGCGAATCCGGGGAGCTGTTTTTT. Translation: CATSDLSESGELFF.

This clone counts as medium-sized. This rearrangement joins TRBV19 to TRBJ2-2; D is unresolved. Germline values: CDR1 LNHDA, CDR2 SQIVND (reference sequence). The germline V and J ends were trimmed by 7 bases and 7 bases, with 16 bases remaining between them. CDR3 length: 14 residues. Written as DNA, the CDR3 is TGTGCCAGTAATAATAGCCCAGAAGTCGGGGAGCTGTTTTTT. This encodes CASNNSPEVGELFF.

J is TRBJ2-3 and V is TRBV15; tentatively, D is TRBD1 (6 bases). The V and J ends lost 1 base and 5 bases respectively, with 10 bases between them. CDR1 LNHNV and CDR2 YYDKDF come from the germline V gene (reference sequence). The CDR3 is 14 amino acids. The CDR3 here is CATSRADSRDTQYF. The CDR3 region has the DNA TGTGCCACCAGCAGAGCGGACAGTCGAGATACGCAGTATTTT.

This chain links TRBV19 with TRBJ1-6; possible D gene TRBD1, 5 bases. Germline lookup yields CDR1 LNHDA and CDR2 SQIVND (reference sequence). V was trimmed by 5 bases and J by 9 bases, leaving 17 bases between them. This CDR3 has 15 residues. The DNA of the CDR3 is TGTGCCAGTAGTGAGCCGGGGGTCCGAAGTTCACCCCTCCACTTT. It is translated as CASSEPGVRSSPLHF.

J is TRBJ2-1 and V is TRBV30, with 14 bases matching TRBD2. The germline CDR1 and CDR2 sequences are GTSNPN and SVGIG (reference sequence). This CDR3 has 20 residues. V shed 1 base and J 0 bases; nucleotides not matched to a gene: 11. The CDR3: CAWSGRLAGGQSSSYNEQFF. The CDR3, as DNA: TGTGCCTGGAGTGGGAGACTAGCGGGGGGGCAGAGTTCCTCCTACAATGAGCAGTTCTTC.

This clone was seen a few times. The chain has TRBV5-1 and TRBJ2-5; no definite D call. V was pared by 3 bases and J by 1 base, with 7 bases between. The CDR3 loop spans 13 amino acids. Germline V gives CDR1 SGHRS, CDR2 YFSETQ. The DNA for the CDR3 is TGCGCCAGCAGCTACGCAGGCCAAGAGACCCAGTACTTC. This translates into CASSYAGQETQYF.

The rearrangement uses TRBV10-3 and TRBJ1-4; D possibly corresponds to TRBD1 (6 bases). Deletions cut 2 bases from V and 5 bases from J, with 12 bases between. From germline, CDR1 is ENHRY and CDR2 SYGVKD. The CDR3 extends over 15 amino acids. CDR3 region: CAISEARTENEKLFF. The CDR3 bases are TGTGCCATCAGTGAGGCTCGGACAGAGAATGAAAAACTGTTTTTT.

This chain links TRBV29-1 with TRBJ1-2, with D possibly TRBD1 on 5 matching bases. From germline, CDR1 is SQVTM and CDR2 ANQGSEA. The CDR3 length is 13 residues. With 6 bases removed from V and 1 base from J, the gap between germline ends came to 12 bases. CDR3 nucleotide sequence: TGCAGCGTGGGGGAGGTCGGTAACTATGGCTACACCTTC. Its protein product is CSVGEVGNYGYTF.

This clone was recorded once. The CDR3 sequence: CASSFGQGWHTEAFF. The CDR3 DNA is TGTGCCAGCAGCTTCGGTCAGGGGTGGCACACTGAAGCTTTCTTT. V is TRBV5-4 and J is TRBJ1-1; possible D gene TRBD1, 6 bases. Trimming pared 2 bases from V and 3 bases from J, leaving 14 bases between. The CDR3 length is 15 residues. Per germline, CDR1 SGHNT and CDR2 YYREEE (reference sequence).

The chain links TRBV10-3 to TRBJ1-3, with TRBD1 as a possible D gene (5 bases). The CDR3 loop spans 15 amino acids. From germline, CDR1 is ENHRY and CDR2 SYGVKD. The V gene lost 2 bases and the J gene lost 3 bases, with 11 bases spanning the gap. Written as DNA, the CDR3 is TGTGCCATCAGTGAGCTACCGGGACTTGGAAACACCATATATTTT. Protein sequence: CAISELPGLGNTIYF.

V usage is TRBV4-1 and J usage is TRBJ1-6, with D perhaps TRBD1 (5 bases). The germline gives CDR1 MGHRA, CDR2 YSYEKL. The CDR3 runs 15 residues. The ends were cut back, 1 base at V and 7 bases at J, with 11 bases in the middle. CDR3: CASSQVLGPNSPLHF. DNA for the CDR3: TGCGCCAGCAGCCAAGTCCTGGGGCCAAATTCACCCCTCCACTTT.

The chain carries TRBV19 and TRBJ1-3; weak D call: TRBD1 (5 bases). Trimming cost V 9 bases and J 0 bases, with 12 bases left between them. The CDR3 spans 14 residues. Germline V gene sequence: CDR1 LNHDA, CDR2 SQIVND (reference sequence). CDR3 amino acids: CASSRGLSGNTIYF. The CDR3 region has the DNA TGTGCCAGCTCGAGGGGACTCTCTGGAAACACCATATATTTT. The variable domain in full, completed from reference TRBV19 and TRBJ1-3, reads DGGITQSPKYLFRKEGQNVTLSCEQNLNHDAMYWYRQDPGQGLRLIYYSQIVNDFQKGDIAEGYSVSREKKESFPLTVTSAQKNPTAFYLCASSRGLSGNTIYFGEGSWLTVV.

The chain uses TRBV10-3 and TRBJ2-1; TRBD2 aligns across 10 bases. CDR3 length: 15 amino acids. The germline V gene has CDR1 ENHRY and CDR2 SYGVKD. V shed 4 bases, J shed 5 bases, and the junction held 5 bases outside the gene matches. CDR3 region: CAISVLAGVDNEQFF. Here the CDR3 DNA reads TGTGCCATCAGTGTTCTAGCGGGGGTTGACAATGAGCAGTTCTTC.

The CDR3, as DNA: TGTGCCAGCAGCTTGGGGGAGTCCTACGAGCAGTACTTC. It codes for CASSLGESYEQYF. The genes are TRBV5-4 and TRBJ2-7, with D perhaps matching TRBD2 (5 bases). This CDR3 contains 13 residues. Trimming stripped 0 bases from V and 1 base from J, with 5 bases between. CDR1 and CDR2 (germline): SGHNT, YYREEE (reference sequence).

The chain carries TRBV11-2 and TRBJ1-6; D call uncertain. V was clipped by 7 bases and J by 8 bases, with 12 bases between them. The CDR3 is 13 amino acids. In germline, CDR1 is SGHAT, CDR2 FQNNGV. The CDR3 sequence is CASTPRRDSPLHF. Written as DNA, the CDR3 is TGTGCCAGCACACCGAGGAGAGATTCACCCCTCCACTTT.